Sequencing of this TCR beta chain was carried out in a study of T cell clonality in common variable immunodeficiency. Points from the study as a whole: In common variable immunodeficiency, TCR beta chains reportedly carried fewer deletions and N-nucleotide insertions.

The ends were cut back, 6 bases at V and 0 bases at J, with 6 bases in the middle. The CDR3 is 12 residues long. The germline V gene has CDR1 MDHEN and CDR2 SYDVKM. This clone was recorded at least ten times. Its antigen is undetermined. With the read ending 3 residues before the CDR3 end, the germline J gene is used to fill in that end. This sample includes further DNA sequences coding for the same CDR3. Clones were read by immunoSEQ multiplex PCR, and TCRdb kept only the in-frame ones, dropping some. The repertoire has about 34,000 clones, none seen only once; the ten largest take roughly 28%. This TCR derives from a human donor with common variable immunodeficiency. The chain combines TRBV28 with TRBJ2-7; D call uncertain. The sequencing input was peripheral blood mononuclear cells. CDR3 DNA (partial): TGTGCCAGCAGACAGAGCTCCTACGAG. Amino acids: CASRQSSYE. The entire CDR3 protein is CASRQSSYEQYF.